The source of this T cell receptor (beta chain) is a study of human T cells and chemical hapten exposure (dated by TCRdb to about 2021). Describing the broader study: For sensitization, 2% DPC in acetone was applied to a 2 cm by 2 cm area of upper inner arm skin. Throughout the approximately 24-week study period, patients were also given weekly therapeutic DPC doses on the scalp. Patch testing was done on the upper back using Finn chambers containing 0.01% DPC, and results were scored after 6 days according to International Contact Dermatitis Research Group standards. The patient cohort, mostly female, included alopecia areata with under or over 50% scalp involvement, alopecia totalis and alopecia universalis. The libraries were sequenced as a pool, and the TCR yield per sample differed mostly because of small variations in library volumes within the pool. In alopecia patients, the study followed how the peripheral blood TCR repertoire changed in vivo over primary and secondary sensitization to diphenylcyclopropenone (DPC), a hapten. Blood samples were taken from patients before sensitization (week 0) and then at 2, 6 and about 24 weeks after DPC sensitization. Twenty-nine alopecia patients gave blood for TCR sequencing at one to four time points (pre-sensitization, 2, 6 and 24 weeks). Paper-wide results and their limitations: Patch test score correlated positively with the number of PT1 expanded TCRs, reaching significance at thresholds 8, 16 and 32 but not at 4. After repeated subsampling, changes were observed in the strength of the expansion versus patch-test correlation and in the threshold at which the correlation became significant. Because all patients had alopecia, a presumed autoimmune disease, the immune response of the patients might differ from that of healthy individuals. DPC sensitization did not change the number of TCRs with a frequency above 1 in 1000, and there was no evidence of changes in global repertoire structure. Compared with pre-sensitization or healthy control sets, expanded TCRs formed significantly more large CDR3 similarity clusters, which is consistent with antigen-driven responses.

This clonotype has only a few counts. Its specific antigen is unknown. No base qualities exist here, and no much larger clone lies one base off it. The junction carries 18 bases between V and J, which are trimmed by 6 bases and 6 bases respectively. CDR1 and CDR2 are drawn from the germline V gene: MNHEY, SVGEGT. The CDR3 contains 15 residues, cysteine and phenylalanine counted. Of all the DNA, just the CDR3 is kept, 45 bases in frame from base 1. Libraries came from RACE. TCRdb lists the instrument as NextSeq 500. During library preparation, unique molecular identifiers were attached to individual cDNA molecules so that TCRs could be counted quantitatively and reproducibly. From each blood RNA sample, both TCR alpha and TCR beta chains were sequenced. Processing in the source paper ran as follows. A median of roughly 100,000 TCRs per sample was observed, with a range of about 20,000 to 690,600. The Decombinator software suite was used to annotate V, J and CDR3 in the TCR reads. For the PS versus PT1 abundance plots, all samples were subsampled to the same number of TCRs (28,000). Expanded TCRs were defined as absent before sensitization and observed at least eight times at the 2-week time point. The public reads were reanalyzed by TCRdb: fastp trimming at Q25, MiXCR alignment, in-frame beta chains only. Each entry is one CDR3 protein sequence, shown with its most common DNA and genes. TCRdb's processing, not the authors', yielded these V and J calls. The sample data list 84,000 or so distinct CDR3 sequences, and 10% of these were observed just once. The top ten hold about 2.3% of the sample.

The sample's time point label, decoded: patch test 2, 6 weeks after DPC sensitization. The intended sense of this specimen's treatment or condition label: therapeutic diphenylcyclopropenone sensitization with weekly scalp DPC. At each patch-test visit, blood was drawn before the patch test was applied. Patients were eligible if aged 18 to 70, diagnosed with alopecia and judged suitable for DPC therapy, and pregnant patients were excluded. Total RNA was extracted from unfractionated whole blood that had been collected in Tempus Blood RNA tubes. The source was whole blood, collected in connection with sensitization to the hapten diphenylcyclopropenone (DPC). The chain joins TRBV6-2 or TRBV6-3 to TRBJ2-1; the D gene remains uncertain. This receptor was taken from a woman aged 30 to 39 with alopecia areata. Some clones in this sample may be carry-over from other donors' samples. CDR3 loop: CASSYRIKVTNEQFF. The DNA is as follows: TGTGCCAGCAGCTATAGGATCAAGGTCACCAATGAGCAGTTCTTC.